These 3 T cell receptor beta chains were all obtained from the same sample, sequenced in a study of beta chain features in type 1 diabetes. The study, taken as a whole, reports: Researchers report that Type 1 diabetes patients had moderately but significantly shorter TCRB CDR3s across all four CD4+ subsets.

Since all of the isolated RNA was reverse transcribed, expressed TCRB transcripts were what got sequenced. TCRdb's copy holds only in-frame clones and misses some; the assay was immunoSEQ multiplex PCR. The profile shows approximately 160,000 clones, under 13% of them singletons. Their specific antigens are unknown. Specimen: central memory CD4+ T cells from blood. Source of these receptors: a young man with type 1 diabetes.

The genes are TRBV2 and TRBJ2-5; D is possibly TRBD1 (6 bases). CDR3 length: 17 amino acids. Trimming removed 0 bases from V and 1 base from J, with 15 bases in between. Germline values: CDR1 SNHLY, CDR2 FYNNEI. CDR3 sequence reads: CASSEAVGLGGQETQYF. The CDR3, as DNA: TGTGCCAGCAGTGAAGCTGTGGGGTTAGGGGGCCAAGAGACCCAGTACTTC.

This clone has more than one count but fewer than ten. The chain is built from TRBV18 and TRBJ2-7; weak D call: TRBD1 (5 bases). Germline lookup yields CDR1 KGHSH and CDR2 LQKENI. CDR3 length: 15 amino acids. V lost 4 bases, J lost 7 bases, and 20 bases lay in between. The CDR3 nucleotides are TGTGCCAGCTCACTCTCCCCGCTAGACCCAGGGGAGCAGTACTTC. Protein product: CASSLSPLDPGEQYF.

This sequence joins TRBV28 and TRBJ2-3, with 10 bases identical to TRBD2. The CDR3 length is 17 residues. V lost 5 bases and J lost 0; bases outside the gene matches: 8. From germline, CDR1 is MDHEN and CDR2 SYDVKM. The CDR3 sequence: CASSQREGDGSTDTQYF. The CDR3, as DNA: TGTGCCAGCAGTCAGCGGGAGGGGGACGGGAGCACAGATACGCAGTATTTT.